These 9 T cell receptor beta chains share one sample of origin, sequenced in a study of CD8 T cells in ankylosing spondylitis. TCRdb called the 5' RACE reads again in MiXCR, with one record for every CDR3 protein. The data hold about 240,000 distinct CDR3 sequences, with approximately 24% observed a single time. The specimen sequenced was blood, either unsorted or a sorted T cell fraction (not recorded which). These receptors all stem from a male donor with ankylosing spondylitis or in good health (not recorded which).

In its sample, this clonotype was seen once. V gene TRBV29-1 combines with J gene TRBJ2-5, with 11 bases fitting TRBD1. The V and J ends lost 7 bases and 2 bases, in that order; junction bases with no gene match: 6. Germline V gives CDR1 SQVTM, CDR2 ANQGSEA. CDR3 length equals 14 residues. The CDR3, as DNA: TGCAGCGGCACCGGGACAGGGGGGCAAGAGACCCAGTACTTC. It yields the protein CSGTGTGGQETQYF.

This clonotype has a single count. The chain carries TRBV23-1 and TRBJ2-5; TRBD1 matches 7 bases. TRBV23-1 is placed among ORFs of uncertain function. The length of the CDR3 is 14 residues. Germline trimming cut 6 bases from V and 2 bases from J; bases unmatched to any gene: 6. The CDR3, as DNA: TGCGCCAGCAGAGACAGGGTTCTTCAAGAGACCCAGTACTTC. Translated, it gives CASRDRVLQETQYF.

The CDR3 DNA reads TGCAGCGTTAGACAGACGGAAAATTCACCCCTCCACTTT. Translated: CSVRQTENSPLHF. V is TRBV29-1 and J is TRBJ1-6; a weak D match, TRBD1 (5 bases). The CDR3 consists of 13 residues. CDR1 is SQVTM and CDR2 is ANQGSEA in the germline V gene. With 5 bases removed from V and 7 bases from J, the gap between germline ends came to 12 bases.

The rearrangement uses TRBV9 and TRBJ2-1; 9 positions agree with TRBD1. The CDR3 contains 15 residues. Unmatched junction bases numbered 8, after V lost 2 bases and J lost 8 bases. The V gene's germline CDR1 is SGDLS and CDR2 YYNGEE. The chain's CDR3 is CASSVRDRVVDEQFF. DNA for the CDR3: TGTGCCAGCAGCGTCCGGGACAGGGTGGTCGATGAGCAGTTCTTC.

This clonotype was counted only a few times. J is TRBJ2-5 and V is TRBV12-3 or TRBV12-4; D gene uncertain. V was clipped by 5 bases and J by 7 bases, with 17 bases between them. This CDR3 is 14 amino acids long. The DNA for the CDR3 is TGTGCCAGCAGTCCCCGGAGTCGGGCTGCGACCCAGTACTTC. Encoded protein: CASSPRSRAATQYF.

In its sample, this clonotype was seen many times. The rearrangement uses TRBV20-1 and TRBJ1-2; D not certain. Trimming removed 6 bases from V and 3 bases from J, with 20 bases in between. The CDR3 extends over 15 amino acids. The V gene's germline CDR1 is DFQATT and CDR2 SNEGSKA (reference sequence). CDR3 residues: CSAPWVRAGDYGYTF. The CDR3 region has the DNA TGCAGTGCCCCTTGGGTAAGAGCTGGAGACTATGGCTACACCTTC.

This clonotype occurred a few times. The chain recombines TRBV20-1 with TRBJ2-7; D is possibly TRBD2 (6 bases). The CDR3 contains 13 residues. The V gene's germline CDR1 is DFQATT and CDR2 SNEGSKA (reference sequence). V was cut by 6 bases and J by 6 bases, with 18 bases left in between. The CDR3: CSAWLPGEGEQYF. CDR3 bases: TGCAGTGCCTGGCTCCCGGGAGAAGGCGAGCAGTACTTC.

The CDR3 spells CSARSFDGYTF. DNA of the CDR3: TGCAGTGCTAGATCGTTCGATGGCTACACCTTC. The chain recombines TRBV20-1 with TRBJ1-2; no reliable D call. The CDR3 extends over 11 amino acids. Germline V gives CDR1 DFQATT, CDR2 SNEGSKA (reference sequence). Deletions cut 2 bases from V and 6 bases from J, with 7 bases between.

This CDR3 is CASSLRSGETQYF. The CDR3 DNA sequence: TGTGCCAGCAGTTTACGGTCCGGGGAGACCCAGTACTTC. The rearrangement joins TRBV12-3 or TRBV12-4 to TRBJ2-5; D gene unclear. This CDR3 comprises 13 residues. The V gene lost 2 bases and the J gene lost 5 bases, with 9 bases spanning the gap.